Each of the 8 T cell receptor beta chains below was sequenced from the same sample in a study of T cell repertoires in ileal Crohn's disease. Data came from immunoSEQ multiplex PCR; TCRdb stores just in-frame clones and leaves some out. The data contain 3,500 to 4,500 clones, approximately 68% of them singletons. The specimen was ileal tissue. These receptors all come from an adult with Crohn's disease.

This chain links TRBV25-1 with TRBJ1-3; tentatively, D is TRBD1 (6 bases). Germline CDR1 is MGHDK and CDR2 is SYGVNS. V shed 3 bases and J shed 0 bases, with 12 bases lying between them. This CDR3 comprises 16 residues. CDR3 region: CASSDPQDSSGNTIYF. CDR3 bases: TGTGCCAGCAGTGACCCCCAGGACAGCTCTGGAAACACCATATATTTT.

The chain joins TRBV2 to TRBJ1-5; D is uncertain. V was trimmed by 6 bases and J by 7 bases, leaving 10 bases between them. In germline, CDR1 is SNHLY, CDR2 FYNNEI. The CDR3 totals 12 residues. CDR3 in amino acids: CASREGKQPQHF. For the CDR3, the DNA is TGTGCCAGCAGGGAGGGAAAGCAGCCCCAGCATTTT.

This chain joins TRBV29-1 and TRBJ2-7; tentatively, D is TRBD2 (6 bases). V dropped 4 bases and J dropped 4 bases, with 11 bases sitting between them. Germline V gene data show CDR1 as SQVTM and CDR2 as ANQGSEA. The CDR3 covers 12 residues. The CDR3 region is CSVGGDAYEQYF. The CDR3 DNA follows: TGCAGCGTTGGGGGGGATGCTTACGAGCAGTACTTC.

The chain is built from TRBV6-6 and TRBJ1-5; D is undetermined. CDR3 length equals 12 residues. Germline V lookup: CDR1 MNHNY, CDR2 SVGAGI (reference sequence). V was pared by 2 bases and J by 12 bases, with 11 bases between. DNA for the CDR3: TGTGCCAGCAGTTACGTTAGTACCTACCAGCATTTT. Translating it yields CASSYVSTYQHF.

Regarding this clone: The sample holds other DNA sequences that translate to the same CDR3. Here the CDR3 DNA reads TGTGCCAGCAGCTTAGGACGGGGGGAAAAACTGTTTTTT. As protein: CASSLGRGEKLFF. The rearrangement links TRBV7-2 to TRBJ1-4; D may be TRBD1 (5 bases). The CDR3 sequence is 13 residues long. Trimming left V 1 base short and J 8 bases short, with 8 bases between. Germline V gene sequence: CDR1 SGHTA, CDR2 FQGNSA. Using reference TRBV7-2 and TRBJ1-4 for the parts outside the CDR3, the full variable domain is GAGVSQSPSNKVTEKGKDVELRCDPISGHTALYWYRQSLGQGLEFLIYFQGNSAPDKSGLPSDRFSAERTGGSVSTLTIQRTQQEDSAVYLCASSLGRGEKLFFGSGTQLSVL.

The chain combines TRBV5-1 with TRBJ1-4, with a weak D call TRBD1 (6 bases). V lost 3 bases and J 6 bases, leaving 15 bases between the germline ends. The germline gives CDR1 SGHRS, CDR2 YFSETQ. This CDR3 contains 15 residues. CDR3 amino acids: CASSSMRGGDEKLFF. DNA of the CDR3: TGCGCCAGCAGCTCGATGCGAGGGGGTGATGAAAAACTGTTTTTT.

In regard to this clone: Other DNA sequences in this specimen translate into the identical CDR3. The CDR3 sequence: CASSSQYNEQFF. The CDR3 bases are TGTGCCAGCAGCTCACAGTACAATGAGCAGTTCTTC. V usage is TRBV11-3 and J usage is TRBJ2-1; no definite D call. V lost 4 bases to trimming and J lost 4 bases, with 5 bases between them. Germline V gives CDR1 SGHNT, CDR2 YENEEA. The CDR3 loop spans 12 amino acids.

The genes are TRBV7-2 and TRBJ1-5; D remains ambiguous. CDR3 length equals 16 residues. Germline V lookup: CDR1 SGHTA, CDR2 FQGNSA. Trimming stripped 1 base from V and 0 bases from J, with 10 bases between. CDR3 protein: CASSLGAGLSNQPQHF. The CDR3 DNA sequence: TGTGCCAGCAGCTTAGGGGCCGGACTTAGCAATCAGCCCCAGCATTTT.